The 5 T cell receptor beta chains in this list originate from one sample, sequenced in a study of shared clonotypes between healthy human individuals. Only in-frame clones appear in the TCRdb table, and some are missing; sequencing was by immunoSEQ multiplex PCR. This sample has approximately 1,500,000 clones, with 98% found just once. Material for sequencing was naive CD4+ T cells sorted from blood. Stated subset: CD45RA+ positively selected. The origin of the receptors is a man aged 25 to 40 in good health.

This clone was observed once. This chain joins TRBV11-3 and TRBJ2-1, with unresolved D. Germline-derived CDR1 and CDR2 are SGHNT and YENEEA. CDR3 length equals 13 residues. V lost 0 bases to trimming and J lost 3 bases, with 3 bases between them. CDR3 nucleotides: TGTGCCAGCAGCTTAGATAACTACAATGAGCAGTTCTTC. Amino acids: CASSLDNYNEQFF.

This chain uses TRBV6-1 with TRBJ2-2; D is possibly TRBD2 (5 bases). V lost 1 base to trimming and J lost 5 bases, with 11 bases between them. Germline assignment: CDR1 MNHNS and CDR2 SASEGT. The CDR3 totals 15 residues. The DNA of the CDR3 is TGTGCCAGCAGTGAAGAGATAGCGTCAACCGGGGAGCTGTTTTTT. Translated, it gives CASSEEIASTGELFF.

V gene TRBV28 combines with J gene TRBJ1-5; perhaps TRBD1 as D (5 bases). The CDR3 spans 16 residues. Trimming cost V 3 bases and J 2 bases, with 14 bases left between them. The germline CDR1 and CDR2 sequences are MDHEN and SYDVKM. The CDR3 DNA reads TGTGCCAGCAGTTTGCATGAGGGAGGGGGCAATCAGCCCCAGCATTTT. This sequence encodes CASSLHEGGGNQPQHF.

The chain recombines TRBV11-2 with TRBJ2-5; D unclear. The CDR3 loop spans 14 amino acids. CDR1 and CDR2 from the germline V gene are SGHAT and FQNNGV. Between the trimmed V and J ends, which lost 0 bases and 5 bases, there was a span of 10 bases. The CDR3 DNA reads TGTGCCAGCAGCTTAGATTCCCTCGTTGAGACCCAGTACTTC. Encoded protein: CASSLDSLVETQYF.

The rearrangement links TRBV6-1 to TRBJ2-4; 8 bases map to TRBD2. Germline assignment: CDR1 MNHNS and CDR2 SASEGT. Trimming removed 8 bases from V and 1 base from J; junction bases left unmatched: 7. The CDR3 is made up of 15 amino acids. CDR3 nucleotide sequence: TGTGCCAGCGATTTCGGGGGGGCGGCCAAAAACATTCAGTACTTC. This encodes CASDFGGAAKNIQYF.